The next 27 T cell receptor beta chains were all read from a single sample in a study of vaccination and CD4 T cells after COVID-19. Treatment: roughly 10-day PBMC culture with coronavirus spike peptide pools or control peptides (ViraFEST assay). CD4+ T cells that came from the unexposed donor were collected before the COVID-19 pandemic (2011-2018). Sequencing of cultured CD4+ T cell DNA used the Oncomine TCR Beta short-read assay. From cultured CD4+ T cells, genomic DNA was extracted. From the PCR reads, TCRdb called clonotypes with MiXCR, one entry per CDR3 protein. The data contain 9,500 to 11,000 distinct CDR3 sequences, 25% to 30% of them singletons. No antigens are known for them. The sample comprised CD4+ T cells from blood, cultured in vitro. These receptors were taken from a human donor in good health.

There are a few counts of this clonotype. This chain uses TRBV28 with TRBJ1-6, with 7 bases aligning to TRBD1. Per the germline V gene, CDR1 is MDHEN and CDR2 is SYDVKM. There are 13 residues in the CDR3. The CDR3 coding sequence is TGTGCGGGAGCAGGTCAGGGGGATTCACCCCTCCACTTT. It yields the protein CAGAGQGDSPLHF.

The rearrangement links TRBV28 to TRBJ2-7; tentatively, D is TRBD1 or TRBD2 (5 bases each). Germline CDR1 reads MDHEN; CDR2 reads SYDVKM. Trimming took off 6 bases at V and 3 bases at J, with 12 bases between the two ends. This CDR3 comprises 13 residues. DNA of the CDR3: TGTGCCAGCAGGGGACCTCAACTCTACGAGCAGTACTTC. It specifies CASRGPQLYEQYF. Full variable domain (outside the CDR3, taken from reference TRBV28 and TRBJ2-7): DVKVTQSSRYLVKRTGEKVFLECVQDMDHENMFWYRQDPGLGLRLIYFSYDVKMKEKGDIPEGYSVSREKKERFSLILESASTNQTSMYLCASRGPQLYEQYFGPGTRLTVT.

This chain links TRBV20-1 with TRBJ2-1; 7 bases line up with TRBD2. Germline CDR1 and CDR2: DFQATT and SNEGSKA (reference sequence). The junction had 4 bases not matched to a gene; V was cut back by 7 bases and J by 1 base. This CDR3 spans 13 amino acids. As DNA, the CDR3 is TGCAGTGTTACAGCGGGATCCTACAATGAGCAGTTCTTC. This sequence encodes CSVTAGSYNEQFF.

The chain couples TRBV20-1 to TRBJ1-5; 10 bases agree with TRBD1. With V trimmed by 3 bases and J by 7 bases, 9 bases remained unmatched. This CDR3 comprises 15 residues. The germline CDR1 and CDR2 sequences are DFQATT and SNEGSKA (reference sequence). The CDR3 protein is CSASRRDRGLQPQHF. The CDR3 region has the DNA TGCAGTGCTAGCCGGCGGGACAGGGGTTTGCAGCCCCAGCATTTT.

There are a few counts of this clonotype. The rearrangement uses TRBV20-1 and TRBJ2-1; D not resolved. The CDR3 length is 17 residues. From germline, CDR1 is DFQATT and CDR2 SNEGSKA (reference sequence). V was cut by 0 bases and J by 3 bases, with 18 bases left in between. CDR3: CSARDPTKSRFYNEQFF. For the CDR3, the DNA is TGCAGTGCTAGAGATCCCACTAAGTCCAGGTTCTACAATGAGCAGTTCTTC.

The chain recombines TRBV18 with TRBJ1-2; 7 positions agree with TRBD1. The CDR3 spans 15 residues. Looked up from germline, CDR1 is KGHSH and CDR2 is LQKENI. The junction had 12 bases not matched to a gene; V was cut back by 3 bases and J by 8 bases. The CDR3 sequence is CASSPLTGAPGGYTF. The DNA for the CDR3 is TGTGCCAGCTCACCTCTTACAGGGGCACCTGGGGGCTACACCTTC.

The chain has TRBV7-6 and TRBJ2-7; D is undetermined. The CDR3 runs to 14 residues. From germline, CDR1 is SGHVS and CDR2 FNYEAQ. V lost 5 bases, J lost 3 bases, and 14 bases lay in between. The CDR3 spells CASSHLHLDYEQYF. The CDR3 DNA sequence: TGTGCCAGCAGCCACCTCCACCTCGACTACGAGCAGTACTTC. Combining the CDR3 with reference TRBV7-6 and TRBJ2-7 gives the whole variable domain GAGVSQSPRYKVTKRGQDVALRCDPISGHVSLYWYRQALGQGPEFLTYFNYEAQQDKSGLPNDRFSAERPEGSISTLTIQRTEQRDSAMYRCASSHLHLDYEQYFGPGTRLTVT.

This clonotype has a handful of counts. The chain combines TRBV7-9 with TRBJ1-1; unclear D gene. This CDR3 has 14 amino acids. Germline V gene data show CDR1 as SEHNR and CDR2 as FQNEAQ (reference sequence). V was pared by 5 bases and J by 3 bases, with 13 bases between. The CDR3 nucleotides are TGTGCCAGCAGCGAATACGGGCTGGACACTGAAGCTTTCTTT. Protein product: CASSEYGLDTEAFF.

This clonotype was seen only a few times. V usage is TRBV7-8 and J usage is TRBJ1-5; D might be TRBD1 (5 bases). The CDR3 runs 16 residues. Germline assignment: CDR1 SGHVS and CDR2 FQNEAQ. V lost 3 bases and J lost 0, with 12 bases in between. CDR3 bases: TGTGCCAGCAGCTTGGAGGAGGGGAATAGCAATCAGCCCCAGCATTTT. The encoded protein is CASSLEEGNSNQPQHF.

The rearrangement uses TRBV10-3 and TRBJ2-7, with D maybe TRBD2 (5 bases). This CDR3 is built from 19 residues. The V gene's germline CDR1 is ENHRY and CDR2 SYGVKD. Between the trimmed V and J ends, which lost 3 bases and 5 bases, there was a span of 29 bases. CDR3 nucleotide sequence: TGTGCCATCAGTGACTCCATCTCCCCTGGCGAGGGAGTTAGCAACGAGCAGTACTTC. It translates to CAISDSISPGEGVSNEQYF.

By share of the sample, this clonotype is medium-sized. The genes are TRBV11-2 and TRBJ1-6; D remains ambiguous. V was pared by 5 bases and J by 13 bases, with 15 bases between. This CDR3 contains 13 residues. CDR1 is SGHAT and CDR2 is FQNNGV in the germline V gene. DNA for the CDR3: TGTGCCAGCAGCATAATGGACCGCCAGCCCCTCCACTTT. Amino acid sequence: CASSIMDRQPLHF. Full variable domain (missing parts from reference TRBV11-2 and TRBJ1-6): EAGVAQSPRYKIIEKRQSVAFWCNPISGHATLYWYQQILGQGPKLLIQFQNNGVVDDSQLPKDRFSAERLKGVDSTLKIQPAKLEDSAVYLCASSIMDRQPLHFGNGTRLTVT.

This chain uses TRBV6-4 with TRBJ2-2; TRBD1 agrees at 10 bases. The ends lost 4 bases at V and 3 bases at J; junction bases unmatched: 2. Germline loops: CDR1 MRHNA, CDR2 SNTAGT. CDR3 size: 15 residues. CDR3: CASSAGTGDTGELFF. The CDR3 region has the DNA TGTGCCAGCAGTGCCGGGACAGGGGACACCGGGGAGCTGTTTTTT.

The CDR3 bases are TGCAGTGCTAGAGATTTGCGGTACAATGAGCAGTTCTTC. Protein: CSARDLRYNEQFF. The chain links TRBV20-1 to TRBJ2-1; D unresolved. There are 13 residues in the CDR3. Germline V lookup: CDR1 DFQATT, CDR2 SNEGSKA (reference sequence). The V gene lost 0 bases and the J gene lost 4 bases, with 7 bases spanning the gap.

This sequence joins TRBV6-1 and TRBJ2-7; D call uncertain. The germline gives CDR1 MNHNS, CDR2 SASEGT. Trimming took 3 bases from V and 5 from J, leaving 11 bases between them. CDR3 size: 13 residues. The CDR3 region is CASSDLVINEQYF. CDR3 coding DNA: TGTGCCAGCAGTGATTTAGTCATCAACGAGCAGTACTTC.

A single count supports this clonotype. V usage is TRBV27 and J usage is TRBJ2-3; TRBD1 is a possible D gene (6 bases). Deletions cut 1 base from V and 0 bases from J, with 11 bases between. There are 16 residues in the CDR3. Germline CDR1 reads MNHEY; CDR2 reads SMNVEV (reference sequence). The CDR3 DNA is TGTGCCAGCAGTTTATTTGGGGGCCTCAGCACAGATACGCAGTATTTT. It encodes CASSLFGGLSTDTQYF.

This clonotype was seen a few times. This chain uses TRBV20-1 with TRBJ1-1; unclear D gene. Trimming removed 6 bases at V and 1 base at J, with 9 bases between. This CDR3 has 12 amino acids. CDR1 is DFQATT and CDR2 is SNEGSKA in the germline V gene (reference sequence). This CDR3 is CSARWPNTEAFF. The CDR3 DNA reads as TGCAGTGCCAGGTGGCCGAACACTGAAGCTTTCTTT.

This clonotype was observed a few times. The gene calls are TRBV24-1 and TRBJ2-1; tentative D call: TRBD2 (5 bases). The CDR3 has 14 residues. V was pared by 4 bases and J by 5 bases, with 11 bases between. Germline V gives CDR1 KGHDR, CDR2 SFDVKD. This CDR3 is CATSDATTNNEQFF. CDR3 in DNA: TGTGCCACCAGTGACGCGACTACTAACAATGAGCAGTTCTTC.

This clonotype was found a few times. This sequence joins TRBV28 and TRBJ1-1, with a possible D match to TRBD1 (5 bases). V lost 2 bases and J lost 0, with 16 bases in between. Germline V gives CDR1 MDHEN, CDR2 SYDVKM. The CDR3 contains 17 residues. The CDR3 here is CASSLGGYWGVNTEAFF. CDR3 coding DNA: TGTGCCAGCAGTTTAGGGGGATATTGGGGGGTGAACACTGAAGCTTTCTTT.

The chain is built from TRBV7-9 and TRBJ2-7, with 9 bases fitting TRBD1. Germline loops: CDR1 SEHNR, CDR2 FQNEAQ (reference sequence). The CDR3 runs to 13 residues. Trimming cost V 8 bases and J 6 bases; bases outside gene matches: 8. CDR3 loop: CASSPGQGREQYF. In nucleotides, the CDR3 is TGTGCCAGCTCACCGGGACAGGGACGCGAGCAGTACTTC.

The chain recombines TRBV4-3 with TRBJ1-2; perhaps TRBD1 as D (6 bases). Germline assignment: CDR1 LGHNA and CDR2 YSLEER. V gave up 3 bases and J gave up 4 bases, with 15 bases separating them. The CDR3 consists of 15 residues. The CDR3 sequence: CASSQTGQIGYGYTF. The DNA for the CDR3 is TGCGCCAGCAGCCAGACAGGACAGATAGGCTATGGCTACACCTTC.

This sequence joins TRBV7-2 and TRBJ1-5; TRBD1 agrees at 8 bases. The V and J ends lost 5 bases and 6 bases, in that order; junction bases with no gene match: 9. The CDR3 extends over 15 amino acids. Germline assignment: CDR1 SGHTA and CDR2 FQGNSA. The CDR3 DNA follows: TGTGCCAGCAGCCCAGGACAGGGCTCGGCTCAGCCCCAGCATTTT. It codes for CASSPGQGSAQPQHF.

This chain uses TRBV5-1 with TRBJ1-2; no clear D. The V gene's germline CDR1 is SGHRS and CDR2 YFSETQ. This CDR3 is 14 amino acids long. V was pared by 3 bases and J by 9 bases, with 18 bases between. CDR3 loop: CASSSVGRISSYTF. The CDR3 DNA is TGCGCCAGCAGCTCCGTCGGACGGATCTCCAGCTACACCTTC.

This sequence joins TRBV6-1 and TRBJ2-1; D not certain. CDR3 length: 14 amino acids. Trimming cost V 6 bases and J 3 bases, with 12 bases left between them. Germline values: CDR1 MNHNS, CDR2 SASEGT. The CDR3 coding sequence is TGTGCCAGCAGACTGGCCTATAACTACAATGAGCAGTTCTTC. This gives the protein CASRLAYNYNEQFF.

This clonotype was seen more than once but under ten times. This CDR3 is CASIHPGTSGSSEQFF. CDR3 sequence (DNA): TGTGCCAGCATCCATCCCGGGACTAGCGGGAGCAGTGAGCAGTTCTTC. The rearrangement links TRBV7-2 to TRBJ2-1; 14 bases map to TRBD2. Looked up from germline, CDR1 is SGHTA and CDR2 is FQGNSA. The CDR3 extends over 16 amino acids. Trimming took 7 bases from V and 9 from J; bases not matched to a gene: 11.

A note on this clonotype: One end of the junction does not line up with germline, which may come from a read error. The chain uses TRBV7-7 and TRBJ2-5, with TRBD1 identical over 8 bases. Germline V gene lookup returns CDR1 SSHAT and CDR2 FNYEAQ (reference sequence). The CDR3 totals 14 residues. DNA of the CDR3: TGTGCTAGCAGCTTTGGACAGGGCCAAGAGACCCAGTACTTC. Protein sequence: CASSFGQGQETQYF.

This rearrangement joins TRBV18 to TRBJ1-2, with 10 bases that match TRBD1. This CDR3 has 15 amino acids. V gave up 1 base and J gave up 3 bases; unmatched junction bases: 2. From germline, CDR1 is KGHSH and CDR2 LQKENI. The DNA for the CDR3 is TGTGCCAGCTCACCACAGACAGGGGGCGACTATGGCTACACCTTC. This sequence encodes CASSPQTGGDYGYTF.

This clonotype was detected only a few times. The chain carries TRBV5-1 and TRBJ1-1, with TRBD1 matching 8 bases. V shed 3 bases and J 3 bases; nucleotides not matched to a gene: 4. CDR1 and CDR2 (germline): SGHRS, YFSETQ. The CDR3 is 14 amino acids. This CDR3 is CASSSQGADTEAFF. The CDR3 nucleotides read TGCGCCAGCAGCTCGCAGGGGGCGGACACTGAAGCTTTCTTT.